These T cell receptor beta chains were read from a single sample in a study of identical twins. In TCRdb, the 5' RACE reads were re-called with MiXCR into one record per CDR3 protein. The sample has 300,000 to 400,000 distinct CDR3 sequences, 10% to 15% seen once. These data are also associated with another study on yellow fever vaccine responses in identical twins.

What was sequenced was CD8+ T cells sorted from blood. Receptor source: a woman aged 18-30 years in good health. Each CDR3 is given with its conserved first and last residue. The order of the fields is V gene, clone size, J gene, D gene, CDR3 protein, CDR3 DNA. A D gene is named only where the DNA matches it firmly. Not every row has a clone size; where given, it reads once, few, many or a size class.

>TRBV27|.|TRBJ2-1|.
CASSVTAGYNEQFF
TGTGCCAGCAGTGTAACGGCGGGCTACAATGAGCAGTTCTTC
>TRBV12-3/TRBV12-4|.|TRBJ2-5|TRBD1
CASSASRGMETQYF
TGTGCCAGCAGTGCGTCCAGGGGGATGGAGACCCAGTACTTC
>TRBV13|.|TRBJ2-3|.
CASSLGRYTQYF
TGTGCCAGCAGCTTAGGTCGTTATACGCAGTATTTT
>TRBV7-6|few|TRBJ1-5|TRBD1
CASSLGQGENQPQHF
TGTGCCAGCAGCTTAGGGCAGGGGGAAAATCAGCCCCAGCATTTT
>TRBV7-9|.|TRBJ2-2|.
CASSFEGPNTGELFF
TGTGCCAGCAGCTTCGAGGGACCGAACACCGGGGAGCTGTTTTTT
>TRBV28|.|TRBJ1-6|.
CASSFRKSNSPLHF
TGTGCCAGCAGTTTCCGGAAAAGTAATTCACCCCTCCACTTT
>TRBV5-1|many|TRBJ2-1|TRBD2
CASSYRPTSGGSSSYNEQFF
TGCGCCAGCAGCTACAGACCGACTAGCGGGGGGTCCAGCTCCTACAATGAGCAGTTCTTC
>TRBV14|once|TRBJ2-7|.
CASSPVDSRYYEQYF
TGTGCCAGCAGCCCTGTAGACAGCAGATACTACGAGCAGTACTTC
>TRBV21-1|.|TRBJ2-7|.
CASSKCSQFYEQYF
TGTGCCAGCAGCAAATGCTCTCAATTCTACGAGCAGTACTTC
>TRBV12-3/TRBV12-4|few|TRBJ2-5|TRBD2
CASSPAGGDEGRETQYF
TGTGCCAGCAGTCCAGCGGGGGGGGATGAAGGGCGTGAGACCCAGTACTTC
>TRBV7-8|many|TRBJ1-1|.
CASSLRVMDTEAFF
TGTGCCAGCAGCTTACGGGTGATGGACACTGAAGCTTTCTTT
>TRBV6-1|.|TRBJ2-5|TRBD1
CASNTGTGGLETQYF
TGTGCCAGCAATACCGGGACAGGGGGCTTGGAGACCCAGTACTTC
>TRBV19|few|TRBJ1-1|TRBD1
CASSEDRGWTEAFF
TGTGCCAGTAGTGAAGACAGGGGGTGGACTGAAGCTTTCTTT
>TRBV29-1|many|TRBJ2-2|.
CSVDFVEGTGELFF
TGCAGCGTTGATTTCGTAGAGGGCACCGGGGAGCTGTTTTTT
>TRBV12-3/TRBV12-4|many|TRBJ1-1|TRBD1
CASSFGDRGVEAFF
TGTGCCAGCAGTTTTGGGGACAGGGGGGTTGAAGCTTTCTTT
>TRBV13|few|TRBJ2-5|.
CASSLGLLKETQYF
TGTGCCAGCAGCTTAGGACTACTCAAAGAGACCCAGTACTTC